These 15 T cell receptor beta chains share one sample of origin, sequenced in a study of siplizumab effects on memory and regulatory T cells (dated by TCRdb to about 2019). The method was the immunoSEQ multiplex PCR assay. Not all clones reach the TCRdb copy of this immuneACCESS table, which keeps in-frame sequences only. Checked studies attribute under half of the gap to unresolved V genes and leave the rest unexplained. Present in this sample are over 65,000 clones, 90% to 95% of which were seen just once. 4% to 5.5% of the sample comes from the top ten. Material for sequencing was CD8+ T cells sorted from blood. The receptors come from a human donor in good health.

The chain employs TRBV25-1 and TRBJ2-7; D unresolved. The CDR3 is 15 residues long. Trimming pared 2 bases from V and 6 bases from J, leaving 17 bases between. Germline V gene data show CDR1 as MGHDK and CDR2 as SYGVNS. In DNA form, the CDR3 reads TGTGCCAGCAGTGAAGAGAATAGGTCCGTGGGCGAGCAGTACTTC. Residues: CASSEENRSVGEQYF.

A word on this clone: Other DNA sequences in the sample encode the same CDR3. The V gene is TRBV19, the J gene TRBJ1-1; D is uncertain. The CDR3 consists of 12 residues. The germline V gene has CDR1 LNHDA and CDR2 SQIVND (reference sequence). Trimming took off 5 bases at V and 3 bases at J, with 7 bases between the two ends. DNA for the CDR3: TGTGCCAGTAGTGGGCGTTACACTGAAGCTTTCTTT. This translates into CASSGRYTEAFF.

V and J are TRBV10-1 and TRBJ1-1; D perhaps matches TRBD1 (5 bases). The germline V gene has CDR1 WNHNN and CDR2 SYGVQD (reference sequence). With 4 bases removed from V and 7 bases from J, the gap between germline ends came to 13 bases. This CDR3 spans 13 amino acids. DNA of the CDR3: TGCGCCAGCAGTGCCTCACTGGGGGGTGAAGCTTTCTTT. This gives the protein CASSASLGGEAFF.

The rearrangement joins TRBV4-2 to TRBJ2-7; D possibly matches TRBD1 or TRBD2 (6 bases each). The CDR3 has 16 residues. Germline assignment: CDR1 LGHNA and CDR2 YNFKEQ. V was shortened by 1 base and J by 1 base, with 14 bases between the two germline ends. CDR3 in amino acids: CASSQGMPGASYEQYF. The DNA for the CDR3 is TGTGCCAGCAGCCAAGGAATGCCGGGGGCTTCCTACGAGCAGTACTTC.

This chain uses TRBV19 with TRBJ2-3; TRBD2 matches at 12 bases. Germline CDR1 is LNHDA and CDR2 is SQIVND (reference sequence). Trimming took 4 bases from V and 2 from J; bases not matched to a gene: 10. The CDR3 has 18 amino acids. The CDR3 bases are TGTGCCAGTAGTACTTCCACTAGCGGGGGGCCCGACACAGATACGCAGTATTTT. Its protein is CASSTSTSGGPDTDTQYF.

The J gene is TRBJ2-5, the V gene TRBV19; D might be TRBD2 (6 bases). The CDR3 runs to 15 residues. CDR1 and CDR2 from the germline V gene are LNHDA and SQIVND (reference sequence). Trimming took off 0 bases at V and 1 base at J, with 9 bases between the two ends. The CDR3 nucleotides are TGTGCCAGTAGTATAGACGGAGGGGTCCAAGAGACCCAGTACTTC. Translation: CASSIDGGVQETQYF.

The chain uses TRBV6-5 and TRBJ2-1; D call uncertain. The CDR3 length is 12 residues. V gave up 5 bases and J gave up 6 bases, with 8 bases separating them. The germline gives CDR1 MNHEY, CDR2 SVGAGI. This CDR3 is CASSLDGNEQFF. DNA for the CDR3: TGTGCCAGCAGTCTGGACGGCAATGAGCAGTTCTTC.

The chain recombines TRBV27 with TRBJ1-5; D is possibly TRBD1 (6 bases). V lost 3 bases and J lost 5, with 11 bases in between. In germline, CDR1 is MNHEY, CDR2 SMNVEV (reference sequence). The CDR3 runs to 14 residues. CDR3 DNA: TGTGCCAGCAGTTTCGAGGGGGGGTATCAGCCCCAGCATTTT. Translation gives CASSFEGGYQPQHF.

This clone has only one observation. The rearrangement uses TRBV27 and TRBJ2-1; 7 nucleotides align to TRBD2. This CDR3 is built from 16 residues. CDR1 and CDR2 from the germline V gene are MNHEY and SMNVEV (reference sequence). Trimming cost V 8 bases and J 0 bases; bases outside gene matches: 10. CDR3 DNA: TGTGCCAGCGAGCTCTCGGGGGGAGGCTCCTACAATGAGCAGTTCTTC. Translating it yields CASELSGGGSYNEQFF.

This chain connects TRBV4-2 to TRBJ2-5; 9 bases fit TRBD2. The CDR3 is 16 residues long. J was trimmed by 2 bases and V by 4 bases; bases with no gene match: 8. Germline CDR1 and CDR2: LGHNA and YNFKEQ. CDR3 DNA sequence: TGTGCCAGCAGCCCTTTTGCGGGGGGGCCTCAAGAGACCCAGTACTTC. This translates into CASSPFAGGPQETQYF.

The rearrangement uses TRBV7-7 and TRBJ2-7, with TRBD2 identical over 8 bases. This CDR3 contains 11 residues. V shed 11 bases, J shed 4 bases, and the junction held 4 bases outside the gene matches. Germline V lookup: CDR1 SSHAT, CDR2 FNYEAQ (reference sequence). CDR3 DNA: TGTGCCGTACTAGCGGATTACGAGCAGTACTTC. Amino acid sequence: CAVLADYEQYF.

The V call is TRBV5-4, the J call TRBJ2-7; TRBD1 matches at 7 bases. V was pared by 4 bases and J by 8 bases, with 12 bases of the junction left unmatched. CDR1 is SGHNT, CDR2 YYREEE, per germline (reference sequence). The CDR3 extends over 14 amino acids. In nucleotides, the CDR3 is TGTGCCAGCAGCCCCGGGACAGCCTCCTTGAAGCAGTACTTC. Protein product: CASSPGTASLKQYF.

This rearrangement joins TRBV4-3 to TRBJ1-1, with D possibly TRBD1 on 5 matching bases. Germline V gene lookup returns CDR1 LGHNA and CDR2 YSLEER. The V gene lost 0 bases and the J gene lost 11 bases, with 13 bases spanning the gap. There are 13 residues in the CDR3. CDR3: CASSQDRGEEAFF. The CDR3 bases are TGCGCCAGCAGCCAAGATCGAGGGGAGGAGGCTTTCTTT.

This chain links TRBV4-1 with TRBJ2-7, with a weak D call TRBD1 (6 bases). V gave up 2 bases and J gave up 0 bases, with 8 bases separating them. Germline V gene lookup returns CDR1 MGHRA and CDR2 YSYEKL. The length of the CDR3 is 14 residues. For the CDR3, the DNA is TGCGCCAGCAGCCAAACAGGGAGCTCCTACGAGCAGTACTTC. It codes for CASSQTGSSYEQYF.

This rearrangement joins TRBV19 to TRBJ1-2, with D uncertain. V was pared by 7 bases and J by 5 bases, with 11 bases between. Germline CDR1 reads LNHDA; CDR2 reads SQIVND (reference sequence). This CDR3 comprises 12 residues. The CDR3 coding sequence is TGTGCCAGTATTTCTTTTCCATATGGCTACACCTTC. This gives the protein CASISFPYGYTF. The full variable domain, in which reference TRBV19 and TRBJ1-2 provide the parts outside the CDR3, is DGGITQSPKYLFRKEGQNVTLSCEQNLNHDAMYWYRQDPGQGLRLIYYSQIVNDFQKGDIAEGYSVSREKKESFPLTVTSAQKNPTAFYLCASISFPYGYTFGSGTRLTVV.